A single count supports the clone carrying this T cell receptor (beta chain). The antigen remains undetermined. The CDR3 consists of 15 residues. CDR1 is MNHNY, CDR2 SVGAGI, per germline (reference sequence). The V gene end was trimmed by 6 bases and the J gene end by 4 bases; junction bases not matched to a gene: 8. The source of the sample is a study of cytomegalovirus exposure and HLA in healthy donors. Findings of the study overall: Sequencing artifact likely explains a cluster of highly shared sequence variants. The majority of TCR sequences were rare, yet some public TCRs appeared in many donors.

The PCR had 60 Vbeta and 13 Jbeta primers. The repertoire was sequenced with immunoSEQ multiplex PCR; TCRdb's copy has only in-frame clones and lacks some. Of about 160,000 clones listed, approximately 70% were seen once; the top ten hold 6% to 7.5%. Sequenced sample: PBMCs. The receptor was isolated from a man aged 40-49 years in good health and CMV-seropositive. This rearrangement joins TRBV6-6 to TRBJ2-1; 8 nucleotides match TRBD2. CDR3 sequence (DNA): TGTGCCAGCAGAGAACGGGGGGGATTATACAATGAGCAGTTCTTC. This encodes CASRERGGLYNEQFF.